The source of this T cell receptor beta chain is a study of shared clonotypes between healthy human individuals. Overall study findings and caveats: For naive CD4 cells, approximately 4.8% of clonotypes were shared across a few donors.

An assay was performed, and its level was deep. Template for every sorted-subset replicate PCR totaled about 0.2 ug DNA, roughly 30,000 T cell genomes. Measured with immunoSEQ multiplex PCR; TCRdb has only the in-frame clones, and not every one. The sample yields under 1,100,000 clones, about 84% seen once. V shed 0 bases and J shed 3 bases, with 9 bases lying between them. This CDR3 has 14 amino acids. The germline V gene encodes CDR1 SGHRS and CDR2 YFSETQ. About this clone itself: Its antigen is as yet unknown. This CDR3 is also generated by other DNA sequences in the sample.

This chain joins TRBV5-1 and TRBJ1-1; no clear D. The specimen was memory CD4+ T cells from PBMCs. The subset here: CD45RA-negative fraction. This clonotype was sampled from a man between 18 and 29 years old in good health. Some clones in this sample may be carry-over from other donors' samples. The CDR3 sequence is CASSLGGGDTEAFF. CDR3 nucleotide sequence: TGCGCCAGCAGCTTGGGAGGTGGGGACACTGAAGCTTTCTTT. Supplemented by reference TRBV5-1 and TRBJ1-1, the full variable domain reads KAGVTQTPRYLIKTRGQQVTLSCSPISGHRSVSWYQQTPGQGLQFLFEYFSETQRNKGNFPGRFSGRQFSNSRSEMNVSTLELGDSALYLCASSLGGGDTEAFFGQGTRLTVV.